This T cell receptor beta chain came from a study of blood T cell repertoires in COVID-19. In the authors' methods: Scientists estimated how many nucleated cells there were by amplifying reference gene primers. Sequenced by immunoSEQ multiplex PCR; TCRdb stores in-frame clones only, minus some. V and J calls and clone size are those listed in that table; D and trimming were worked out from the DNA. Altogether about 250,000 clones are present, around nine tenths being singletons, with the ten largest covering around 1.5%. Germline lookup yields CDR1 SGHNT and CDR2 YYREEE (reference sequence). V gave up 0 bases and J gave up 4 bases, with 10 bases separating them. The CDR3 length is 14 residues. In its sample, this clone was seen a few times.

The clonotype comes from an older woman who had recovered from COVID-19. This sequence joins TRBV5-4 and TRBJ1-2, with a tentative D call TRBD1 (5 bases). Sequenced input: peripheral blood. The CDR3 reads CASSLAQGPYGYTF. In DNA, the CDR3 is TGTGCCAGCAGCTTGGCGCAGGGCCCCTATGGCTACACCTTC.